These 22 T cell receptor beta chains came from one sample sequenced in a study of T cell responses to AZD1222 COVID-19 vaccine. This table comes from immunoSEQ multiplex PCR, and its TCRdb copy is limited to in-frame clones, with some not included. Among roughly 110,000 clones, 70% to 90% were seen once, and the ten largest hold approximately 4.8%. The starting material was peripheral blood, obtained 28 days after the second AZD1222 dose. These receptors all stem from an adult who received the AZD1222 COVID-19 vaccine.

CDR3 amino acids: CASSLPGGTNQPQHF. Written as DNA, the CDR3 is TGCGCCAGCAGCTTACCAGGGGGGACCAATCAGCCCCAGCATTTT. V and J are TRBV5-1 and TRBJ1-5; 7 bases agree with TRBD1. Trimming took 2 bases from V and 3 from J; bases not matched to a gene: 5. CDR3 size: 15 residues. The germline gives CDR1 SGHRS, CDR2 YFSETQ. The variable domain in full, completed from reference TRBV5-1 and TRBJ1-5, reads KAGVTQTPRYLIKTRGQQVTLSCSPISGHRSVSWYQQTPGQGLQFLFEYFSETQRNKGNFPGRFSGRQFSNSRSEMNVSTLELGDSALYLCASSLPGGTNQPQHFGDGTRLSIL.

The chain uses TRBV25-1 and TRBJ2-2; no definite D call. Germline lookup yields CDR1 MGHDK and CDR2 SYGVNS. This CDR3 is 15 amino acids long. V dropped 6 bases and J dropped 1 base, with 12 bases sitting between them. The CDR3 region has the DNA TGTGCCAGCAGCTCATTGAAGGTGAACACCGGGGAGCTGTTTTTT. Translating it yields CASSSLKVNTGELFF.

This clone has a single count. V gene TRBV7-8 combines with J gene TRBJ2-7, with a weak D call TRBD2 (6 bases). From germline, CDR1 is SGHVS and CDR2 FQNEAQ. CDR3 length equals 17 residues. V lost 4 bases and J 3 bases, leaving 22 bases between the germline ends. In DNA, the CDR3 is TGTGCCAGCAGCTCCGGCCGGATACTTACTAGCCGCTACGAGCAGTACTTC. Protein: CASSSGRILTSRYEQYF.

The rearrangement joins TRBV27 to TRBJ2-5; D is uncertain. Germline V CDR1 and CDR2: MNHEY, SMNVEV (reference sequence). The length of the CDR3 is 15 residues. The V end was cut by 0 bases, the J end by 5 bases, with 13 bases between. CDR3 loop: CASSLSYREVETQYF. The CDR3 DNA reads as TGTGCCAGCAGTTTATCATATAGGGAAGTGGAGACCCAGTACTTC.

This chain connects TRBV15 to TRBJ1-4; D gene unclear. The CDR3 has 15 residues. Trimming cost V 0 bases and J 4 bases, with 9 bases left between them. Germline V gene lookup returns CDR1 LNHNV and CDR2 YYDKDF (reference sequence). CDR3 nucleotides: TGTGCCACCAGCAGAGATATGGCCTATAATGAAAAACTGTTTTTT. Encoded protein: CATSRDMAYNEKLFF.

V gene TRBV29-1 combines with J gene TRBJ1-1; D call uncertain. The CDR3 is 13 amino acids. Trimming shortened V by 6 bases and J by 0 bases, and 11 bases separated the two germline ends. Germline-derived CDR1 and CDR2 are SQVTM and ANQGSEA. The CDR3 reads CSVERRMNTEAFF. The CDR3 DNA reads TGCAGCGTGGAGCGCAGGATGAACACTGAAGCTTTCTTT.

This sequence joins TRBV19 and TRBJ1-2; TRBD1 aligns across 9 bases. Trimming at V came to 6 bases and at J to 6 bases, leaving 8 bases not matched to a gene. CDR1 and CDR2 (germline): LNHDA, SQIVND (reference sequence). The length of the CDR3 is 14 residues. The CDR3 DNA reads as TGTGCCAGTAGCGAAACAGGGGGCAGGAATGGCTACACCTTC. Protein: CASSETGGRNGYTF.

The DNA for the CDR3 is TGTGCCTGGAGTCCACTCGCACCGAGCTCTGGAAACACCATATATTTT. Residues: CAWSPLAPSSGNTIYF. This rearrangement joins TRBV30 to TRBJ1-3, with D unresolved. Per germline, CDR1 GTSNPN and CDR2 SVGIG (reference sequence). V dropped 2 bases and J dropped 0 bases, with 14 bases sitting between them. This CDR3 has 16 residues.

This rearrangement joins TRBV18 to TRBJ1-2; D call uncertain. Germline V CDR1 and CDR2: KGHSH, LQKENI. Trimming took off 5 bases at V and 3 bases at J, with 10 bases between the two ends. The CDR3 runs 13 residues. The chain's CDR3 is CASSSGEDYGYTF. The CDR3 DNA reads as TGTGCCAGCTCATCAGGAGAGGACTATGGCTACACCTTC.

CDR3 nucleotide sequence: TGCAGCGTTAAATTAGGGCAGGGGGAAAACTATGGCTACACCTTC. It is translated as CSVKLGQGENYGYTF. The chain combines TRBV29-1 with TRBJ1-2, with 7 bases fitting TRBD1. The germline V gene encodes CDR1 SQVTM and CDR2 ANQGSEA. With V trimmed by 5 bases and J by 2 bases, 11 bases remained unmatched. The length of the CDR3 is 15 residues.

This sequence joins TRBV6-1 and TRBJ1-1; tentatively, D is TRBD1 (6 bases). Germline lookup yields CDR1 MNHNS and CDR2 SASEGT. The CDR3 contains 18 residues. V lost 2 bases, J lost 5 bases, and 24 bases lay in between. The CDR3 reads CASSEFWGVGSRGTEAFF. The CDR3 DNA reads TGTGCCAGCAGTGAATTTTGGGGAGTTGGGTCTAGGGGGACTGAAGCTTTCTTT.

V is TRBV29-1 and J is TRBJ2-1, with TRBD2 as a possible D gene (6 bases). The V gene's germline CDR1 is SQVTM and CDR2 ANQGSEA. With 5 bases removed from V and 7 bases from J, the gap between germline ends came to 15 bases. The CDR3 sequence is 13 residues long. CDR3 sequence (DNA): TGCAGCGTTTCATTTACTAGCTTTAATGAGCAGTTCTTC. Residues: CSVSFTSFNEQFF.

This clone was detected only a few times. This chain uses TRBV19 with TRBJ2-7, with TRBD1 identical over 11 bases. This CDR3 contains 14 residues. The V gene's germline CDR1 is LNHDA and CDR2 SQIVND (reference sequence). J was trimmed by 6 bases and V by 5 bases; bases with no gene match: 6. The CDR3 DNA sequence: TGTGCCAGTAGTCCGGGACAGGGGGATCTCGAGCAGTACTTC. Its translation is CASSPGQGDLEQYF.

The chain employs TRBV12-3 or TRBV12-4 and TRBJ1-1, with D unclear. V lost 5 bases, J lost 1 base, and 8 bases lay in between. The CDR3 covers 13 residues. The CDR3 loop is CASSPRTNTEAFF. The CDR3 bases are TGTGCCAGCAGTCCGAGGACGAACACTGAAGCTTTCTTT.

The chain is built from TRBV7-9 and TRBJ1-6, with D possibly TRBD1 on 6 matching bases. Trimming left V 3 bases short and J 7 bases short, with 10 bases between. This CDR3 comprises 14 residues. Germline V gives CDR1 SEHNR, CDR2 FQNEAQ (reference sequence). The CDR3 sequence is CASSLDSSNSPLHF. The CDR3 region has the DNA TGTGCCAGCAGCTTGGACAGCAGCAATTCACCCCTCCACTTT.

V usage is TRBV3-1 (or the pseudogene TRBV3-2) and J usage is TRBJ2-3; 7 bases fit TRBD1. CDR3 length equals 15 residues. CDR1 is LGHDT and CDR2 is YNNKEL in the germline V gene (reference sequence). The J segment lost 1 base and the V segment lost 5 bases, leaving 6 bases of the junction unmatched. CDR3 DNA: TGTGCCAGCAGCTCCGAGGGGGCAGGCACAGATACGCAGTATTTT. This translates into CASSSEGAGTDTQYF.

The DNA of the CDR3 is TGCGCCAGCAGCCAAGCCCCGGGGGCTGACTATGGCTACACCTTC. It is translated as CASSQAPGADYGYTF. This chain connects TRBV4-3 to TRBJ1-2; D is possibly TRBD1 (6 bases). The CDR3 runs 15 residues. Per the germline V gene, CDR1 is LGHNA and CDR2 is YSLEER. V dropped 1 base and J dropped 3 bases, with 12 bases sitting between them.

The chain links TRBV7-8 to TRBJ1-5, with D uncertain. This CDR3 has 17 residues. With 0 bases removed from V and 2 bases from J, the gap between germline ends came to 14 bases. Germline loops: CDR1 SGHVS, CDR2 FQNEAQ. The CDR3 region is CASSLAAGVSGNQPQHF. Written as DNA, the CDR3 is TGTGCCAGCAGCTTAGCGGCTGGGGTGAGCGGCAATCAGCCCCAGCATTTT.

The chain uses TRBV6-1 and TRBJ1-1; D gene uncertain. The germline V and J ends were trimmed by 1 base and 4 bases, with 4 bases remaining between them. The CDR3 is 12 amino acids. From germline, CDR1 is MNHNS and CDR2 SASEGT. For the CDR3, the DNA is TGTGCCAGCAGTGAAGGGGGCACTGAAGCTTTCTTT. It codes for CASSEGGTEAFF.

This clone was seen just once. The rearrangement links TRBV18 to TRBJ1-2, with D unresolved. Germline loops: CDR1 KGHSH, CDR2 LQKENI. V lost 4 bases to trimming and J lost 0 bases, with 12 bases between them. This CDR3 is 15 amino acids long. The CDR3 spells CASSQNTDTNYGYTF. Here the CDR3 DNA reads TGTGCCAGCTCACAAAATACAGATACTAACTATGGCTACACCTTC.

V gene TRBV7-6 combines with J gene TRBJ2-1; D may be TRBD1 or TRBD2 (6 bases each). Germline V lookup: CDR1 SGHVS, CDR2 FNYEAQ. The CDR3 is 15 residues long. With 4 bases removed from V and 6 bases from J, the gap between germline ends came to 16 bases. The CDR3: CASSSLTGGPNEQFF. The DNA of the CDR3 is TGTGCCAGCAGCTCCTTAACCGGGGGCCCCAATGAGCAGTTCTTC.

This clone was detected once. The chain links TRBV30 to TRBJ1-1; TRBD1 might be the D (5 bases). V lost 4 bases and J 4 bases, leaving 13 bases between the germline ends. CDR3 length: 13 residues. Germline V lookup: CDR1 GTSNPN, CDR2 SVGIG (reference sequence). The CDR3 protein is CAWIAPGRTEAFF. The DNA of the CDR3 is TGTGCCTGGATCGCACCAGGGCGCACTGAAGCTTTCTTT.